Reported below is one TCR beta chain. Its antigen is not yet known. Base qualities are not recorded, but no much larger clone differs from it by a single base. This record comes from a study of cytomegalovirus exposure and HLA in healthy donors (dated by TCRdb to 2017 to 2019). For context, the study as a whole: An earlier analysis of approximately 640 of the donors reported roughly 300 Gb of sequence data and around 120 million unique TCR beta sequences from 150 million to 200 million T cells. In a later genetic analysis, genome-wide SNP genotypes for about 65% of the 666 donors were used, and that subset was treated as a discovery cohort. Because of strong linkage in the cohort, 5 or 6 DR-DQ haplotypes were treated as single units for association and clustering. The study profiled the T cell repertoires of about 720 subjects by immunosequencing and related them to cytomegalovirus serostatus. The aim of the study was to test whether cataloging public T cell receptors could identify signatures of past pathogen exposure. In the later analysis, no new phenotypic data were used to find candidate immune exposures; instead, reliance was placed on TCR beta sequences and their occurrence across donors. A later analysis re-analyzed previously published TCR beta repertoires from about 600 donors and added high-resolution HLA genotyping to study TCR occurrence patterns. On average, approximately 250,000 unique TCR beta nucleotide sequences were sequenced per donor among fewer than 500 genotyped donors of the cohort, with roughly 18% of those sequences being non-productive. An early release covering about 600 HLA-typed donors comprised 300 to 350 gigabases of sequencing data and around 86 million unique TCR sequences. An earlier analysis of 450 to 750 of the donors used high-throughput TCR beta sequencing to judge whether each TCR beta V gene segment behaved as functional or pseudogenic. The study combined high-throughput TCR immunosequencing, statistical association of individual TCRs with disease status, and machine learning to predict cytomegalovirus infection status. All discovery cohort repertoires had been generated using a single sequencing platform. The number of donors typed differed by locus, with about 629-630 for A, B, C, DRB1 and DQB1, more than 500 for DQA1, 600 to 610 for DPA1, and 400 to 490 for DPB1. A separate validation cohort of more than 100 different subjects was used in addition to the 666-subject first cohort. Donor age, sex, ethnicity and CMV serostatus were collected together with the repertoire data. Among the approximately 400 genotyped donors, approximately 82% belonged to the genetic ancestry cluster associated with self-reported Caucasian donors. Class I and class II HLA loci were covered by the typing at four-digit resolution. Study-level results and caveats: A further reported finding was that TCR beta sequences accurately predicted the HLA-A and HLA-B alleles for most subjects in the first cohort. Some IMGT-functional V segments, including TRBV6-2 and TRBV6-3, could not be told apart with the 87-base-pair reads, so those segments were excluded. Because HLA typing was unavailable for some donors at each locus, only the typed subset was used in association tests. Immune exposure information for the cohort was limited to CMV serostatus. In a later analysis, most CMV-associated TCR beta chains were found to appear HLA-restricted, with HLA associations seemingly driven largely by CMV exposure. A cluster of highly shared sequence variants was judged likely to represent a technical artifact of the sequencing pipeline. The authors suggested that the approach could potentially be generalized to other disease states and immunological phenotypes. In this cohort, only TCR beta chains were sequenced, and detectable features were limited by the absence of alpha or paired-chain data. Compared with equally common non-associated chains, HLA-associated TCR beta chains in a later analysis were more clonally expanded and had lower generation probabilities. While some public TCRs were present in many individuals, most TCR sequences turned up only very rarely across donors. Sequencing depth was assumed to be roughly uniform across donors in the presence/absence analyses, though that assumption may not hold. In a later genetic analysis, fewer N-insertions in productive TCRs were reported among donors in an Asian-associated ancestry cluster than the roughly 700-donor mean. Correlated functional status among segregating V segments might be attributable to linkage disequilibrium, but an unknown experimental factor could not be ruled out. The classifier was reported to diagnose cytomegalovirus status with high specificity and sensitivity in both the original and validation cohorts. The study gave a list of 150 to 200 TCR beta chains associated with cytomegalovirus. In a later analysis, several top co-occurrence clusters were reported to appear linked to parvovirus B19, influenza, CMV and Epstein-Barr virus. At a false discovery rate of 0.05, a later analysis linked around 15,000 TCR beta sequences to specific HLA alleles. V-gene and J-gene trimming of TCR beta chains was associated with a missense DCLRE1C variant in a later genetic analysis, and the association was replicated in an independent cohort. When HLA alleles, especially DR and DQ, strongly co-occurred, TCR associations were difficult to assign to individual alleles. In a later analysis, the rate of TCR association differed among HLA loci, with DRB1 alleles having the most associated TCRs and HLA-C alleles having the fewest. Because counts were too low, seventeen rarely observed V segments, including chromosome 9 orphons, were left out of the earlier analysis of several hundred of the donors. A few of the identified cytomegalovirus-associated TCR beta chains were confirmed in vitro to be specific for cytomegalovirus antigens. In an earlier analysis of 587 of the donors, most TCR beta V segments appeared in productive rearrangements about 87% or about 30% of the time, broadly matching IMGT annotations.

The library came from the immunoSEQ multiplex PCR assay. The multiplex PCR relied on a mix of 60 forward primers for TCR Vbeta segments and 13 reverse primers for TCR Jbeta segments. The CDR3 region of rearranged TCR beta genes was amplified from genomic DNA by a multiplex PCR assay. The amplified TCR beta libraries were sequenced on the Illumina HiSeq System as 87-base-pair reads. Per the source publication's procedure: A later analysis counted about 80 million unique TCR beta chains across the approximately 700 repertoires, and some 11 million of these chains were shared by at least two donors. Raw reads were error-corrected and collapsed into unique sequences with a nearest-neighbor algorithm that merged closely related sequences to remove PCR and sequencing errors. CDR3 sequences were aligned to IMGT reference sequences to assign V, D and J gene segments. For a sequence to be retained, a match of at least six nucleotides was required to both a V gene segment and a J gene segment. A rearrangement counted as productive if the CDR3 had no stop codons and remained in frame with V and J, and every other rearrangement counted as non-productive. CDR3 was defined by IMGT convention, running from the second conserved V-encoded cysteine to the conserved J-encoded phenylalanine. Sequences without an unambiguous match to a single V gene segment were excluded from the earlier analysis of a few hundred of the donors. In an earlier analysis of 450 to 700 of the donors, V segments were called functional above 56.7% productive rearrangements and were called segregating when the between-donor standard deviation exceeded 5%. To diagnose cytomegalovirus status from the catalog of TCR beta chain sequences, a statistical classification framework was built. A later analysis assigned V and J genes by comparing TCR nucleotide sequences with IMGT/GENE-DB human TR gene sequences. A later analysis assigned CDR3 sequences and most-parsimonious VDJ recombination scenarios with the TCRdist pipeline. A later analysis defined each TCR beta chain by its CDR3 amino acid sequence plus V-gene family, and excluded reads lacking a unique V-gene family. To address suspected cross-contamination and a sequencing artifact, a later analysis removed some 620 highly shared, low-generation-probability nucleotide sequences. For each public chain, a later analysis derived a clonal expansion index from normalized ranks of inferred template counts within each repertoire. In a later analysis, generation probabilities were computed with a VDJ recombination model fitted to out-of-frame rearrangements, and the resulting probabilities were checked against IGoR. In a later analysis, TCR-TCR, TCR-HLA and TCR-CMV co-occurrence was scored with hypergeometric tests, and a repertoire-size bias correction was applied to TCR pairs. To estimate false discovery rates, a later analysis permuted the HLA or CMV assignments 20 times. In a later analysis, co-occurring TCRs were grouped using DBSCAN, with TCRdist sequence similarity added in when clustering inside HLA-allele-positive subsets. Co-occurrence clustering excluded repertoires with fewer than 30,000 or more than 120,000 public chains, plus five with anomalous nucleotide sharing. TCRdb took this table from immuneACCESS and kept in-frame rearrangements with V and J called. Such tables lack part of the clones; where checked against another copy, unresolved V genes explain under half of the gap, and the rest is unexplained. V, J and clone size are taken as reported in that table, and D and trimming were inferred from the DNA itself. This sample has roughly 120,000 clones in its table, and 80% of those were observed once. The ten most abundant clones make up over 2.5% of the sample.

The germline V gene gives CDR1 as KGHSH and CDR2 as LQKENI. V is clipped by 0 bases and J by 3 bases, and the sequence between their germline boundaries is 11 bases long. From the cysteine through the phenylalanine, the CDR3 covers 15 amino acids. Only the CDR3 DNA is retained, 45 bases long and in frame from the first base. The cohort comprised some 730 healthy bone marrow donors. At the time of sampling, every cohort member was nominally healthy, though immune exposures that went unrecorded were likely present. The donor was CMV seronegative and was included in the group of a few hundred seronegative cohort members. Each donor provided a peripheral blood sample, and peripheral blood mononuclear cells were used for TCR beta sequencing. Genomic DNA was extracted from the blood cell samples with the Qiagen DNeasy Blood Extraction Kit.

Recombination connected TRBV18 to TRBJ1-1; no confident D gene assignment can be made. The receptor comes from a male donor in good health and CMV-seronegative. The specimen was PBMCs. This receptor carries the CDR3 CASSPPIYGDTEAFF. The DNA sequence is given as TGTGCCAGCTCACCACCGATCTACGGGGACACTGAAGCTTTCTTT. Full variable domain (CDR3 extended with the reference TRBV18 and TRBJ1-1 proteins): NAGVMQNPRHLVRRRGQEARLRCSPMKGHSHVYWYRQLPEEGLKFMVYLQKENIIDESGMPKERFSAEFPKEGPSILRIQQVVRGDSAAYFCASSPPIYGDTEAFFGQGTRLTVV.